The T cell receptor (beta chain) described here comes from a study of cytomegalovirus exposure and HLA in healthy donors. Study observations and caveats: DRB1 showed the most TCR associations and HLA-C the fewest in a later analysis, as rates varied by HLA locus.

Everyone who donated was a healthy bone marrow donor. Comments on this clone: Its antigen is unknown.

It was with 60 Vbeta and 13 Jbeta primers that the PCR ran. TCRdb keeps only in-frame clones here, not all; method: immunoSEQ multiplex PCR. Recorded for this sample: about 200,000 clones. Looked up from germline, CDR1 is MNHNY and CDR2 is SVGAGI (reference sequence). V shed 6 bases and J 1 base; nucleotides not matched to a gene: 4. This CDR3 is 14 amino acids long. Sequenced material: PBMCs. The chain is built from TRBV6-6 and TRBJ2-5, with 8 bases aligning to TRBD1. This TCR was recovered from a woman in her twenties or thirties in good health and CMV-seropositive. The CDR3 DNA reads TGTGCCAGCAGGAGGGACAGGACCCAAGAGACCCAGTACTTC. As protein: CASRRDRTQETQYF.